Following are 16 T cell receptor beta chains from one sample sequenced in a study of blood T cell repertoires in COVID-19. Generated by immunoSEQ multiplex PCR, the TCRdb table keeps only in-frame clones and is missing some. The sample includes over 400,000 clones, roughly 88% of them seen just once. Sequenced material: peripheral blood. The receptors shown here come from a woman aged 25 to 39 with active or convalescent COVID-19.

This sequence joins TRBV20-1 and TRBJ2-7; 9 positions agree with TRBD1. The CDR3 runs 15 residues. Germline CDR1 is DFQATT and CDR2 is SNEGSKA (reference sequence). J was trimmed by 2 bases and V by 3 bases; bases with no gene match: 8. Here the CDR3 reads CSASSGTGTPYEQYF. CDR3 nucleotide sequence: TGCAGTGCTAGTTCCGGGACAGGGACTCCCTACGAGCAGTACTTC.

To note about this clone: Other DNA sequences from this sample encode an identical CDR3 as well. This chain uses TRBV4-1 with TRBJ1-6; 9 bases map to TRBD1. This CDR3 comprises 14 residues. The V and J ends lost 4 bases and 8 bases, in that order; junction bases with no gene match: 3. The germline V gene encodes CDR1 MGHRA and CDR2 YSYEKL. This CDR3 reads CASSPGQGDSPLHF. CDR3 DNA: TGCGCCAGCAGCCCGGGACAGGGTGATTCACCCCTCCACTTT.

The chain is built from TRBV5-1 and TRBJ1-4, with D uncertain. The CDR3 covers 14 residues. The V gene's germline CDR1 is SGHRS and CDR2 YFSETQ. Trimming removed 4 bases from V and 7 bases from J, with 14 bases in between. DNA of the CDR3: TGCGCCAGCAGCCCGACCCAGGCGGGTGAAAAACTGTTTTTT. Translating it yields CASSPTQAGEKLFF.

The gene calls are TRBV25-1 and TRBJ2-7, with 8 bases fitting TRBD2. Germline V CDR1 and CDR2: MGHDK, SYGVNS. Trimming at V came to 6 bases and at J to 2 bases, leaving 6 bases not matched to a gene. CDR3 length: 14 residues. The CDR3 here is CASSHLAGPYEQYF. CDR3 bases: TGTGCCAGCAGCCATCTAGCGGGCCCCTACGAGCAGTACTTC.

V is TRBV6-4 and J is TRBJ2-1; 10 bases line up with TRBD2. Trimming cost V 2 bases and J 5 bases; bases outside gene matches: 6. The CDR3 length is 16 residues. The germline V gene has CDR1 MRHNA and CDR2 SNTAGT. CDR3 loop: CASSDRSGGGNNEQFF. The DNA of the CDR3 is TGTGCCAGCAGTGACCGAAGCGGGGGGGGAAACAATGAGCAGTTCTTC.

For this clone: Other DNA variants within this sample encode the same CDR3. The chain combines TRBV6-5 with TRBJ1-6; D possibly corresponds to TRBD1 (5 bases). The germline V gene encodes CDR1 MNHEY and CDR2 SVGAGI. The CDR3 is 12 residues long. Trimming shortened V by 9 bases and J by 10 bases, and 13 bases separated the two germline ends. The CDR3 DNA sequence: TGTGCCAGTAGGGCGGGGGGGTCACCCCTCCACTTT. Protein: CASRAGGSPLHF.

The rearrangement uses TRBV24-1 and TRBJ2-1; 7 bases are a match to TRBD1. Germline V gives CDR1 KGHDR, CDR2 SFDVKD. The CDR3 covers 16 residues. Trimming cost V 2 bases and J 2 bases; bases outside gene matches: 5. The CDR3 DNA reads as TGTGCCACCAGTGATTCGGGGACAGAAGCCTACAATGAGCAGTTCTTC. Residues: CATSDSGTEAYNEQFF.

This clone was counted between two and nine times. The chain couples TRBV7-7 to TRBJ2-1; no definite D call. The CDR3 has 13 amino acids. Germline lookup yields CDR1 SSHAT and CDR2 FNYEAQ (reference sequence). V shed 5 bases and J shed 7 bases, with 12 bases lying between them. CDR3 protein: CASSESETNEQFF. CDR3 in DNA: TGTGCCAGCAGCGAGTCTGAGACTAATGAGCAGTTCTTC.

The J gene is TRBJ2-2, the V gene TRBV6-6; a possible D gene is TRBD1 (5 bases). The CDR3 spans 16 residues. Germline CDR1 and CDR2: MNHNY and SVGAGI (reference sequence). The ends were cut back, 0 bases at V and 7 bases at J, with 15 bases in the middle. The CDR3 protein is CASSYSNPGSDGELFF. The CDR3 nucleotides read TGTGCCAGCAGTTACTCGAACCCAGGGTCAGACGGGGAGCTGTTTTTT.

This sequence joins TRBV7-2 and TRBJ1-4; D perhaps matches TRBD1 (5 bases). This CDR3 has 14 amino acids. Germline loops: CDR1 SGHTA, CDR2 FQGNSA. V was clipped by 4 bases and J by 10 bases, with 16 bases between them. The CDR3 spells CASSSGTHDLKLFF. DNA of the CDR3: TGTGCCAGCAGCTCCGGGACTCACGACCTAAAACTGTTTTTT.

The chain joins TRBV29-1 to TRBJ1-2; 8 positions match TRBD1. CDR3 size: 13 residues. Germline lookup yields CDR1 SQVTM and CDR2 ANQGSEA. The V gene end was trimmed by 3 bases and the J gene end by 7 bases; junction bases not matched to a gene: 7. CDR3 nucleotide sequence: TGCAGCGTTGAGGACAGGGAGGGTCTTGGCTACACCTTC. It translates to CSVEDREGLGYTF. The full variable domain, its missing parts supplied by reference TRBV29-1 and TRBJ1-2, is SAVISQKPSRDICQRGTSLTIQCQVDSQVTMMFWYRQQPGQSLTLIATANQGSEATYESGFVIDKFPISRPNLTFSTLTVSNMSPEDSSIYLCSVEDREGLGYTFGSGTRLTVV.

CDR3 sequence reads: CSVEQGLSTDTQYF. For the CDR3, the DNA is TGCAGCGTGGAACAGGGTCTGAGCACAGATACGCAGTATTTT. J is TRBJ2-3 and V is TRBV29-1; tentatively, D is TRBD1 (6 bases). The germline V gene encodes CDR1 SQVTM and CDR2 ANQGSEA. CDR3 size: 14 residues. V dropped 6 bases and J dropped 0 bases, with 13 bases sitting between them.

On this clone: Other DNA sequences from this sample encode an identical CDR3 as well. The V and J genes are TRBV29-1 and TRBJ1-1; D call uncertain. Germline CDR1 reads SQVTM; CDR2 reads ANQGSEA. V lost 3 bases, J lost 5 bases, and 10 bases lay in between. The CDR3 loop spans 12 amino acids. CDR3 residues: CSVEGGLTEAFF. Written as DNA, the CDR3 is TGCAGCGTTGAGGGAGGGCTGACTGAAGCTTTCTTT.

The CDR3 region is CASSEILGQGPPGELFF. CDR3 sequence (DNA): TGTGCCAGCAGTGAAATTTTGGGACAGGGTCCACCCGGGGAGCTGTTTTTT. This chain connects TRBV6-1 to TRBJ2-2, with 9 bases matching TRBD1. Germline V CDR1 and CDR2: MNHNS, SASEGT. Trimming took 2 bases from V and 6 from J; bases not matched to a gene: 10. CDR3 size: 17 residues.

This chain uses TRBV2 with TRBJ1-2; 7 nucleotides agree with TRBD1. The CDR3 spans 17 residues. The V gene end was trimmed by 6 bases and the J gene end by 8 bases; junction bases not matched to a gene: 21. CDR1 is SNHLY and CDR2 is FYNNEI in the germline V gene. CDR3 loop: CASSPQRDRVQLYGYTF. Here the CDR3 DNA reads TGTGCCAGCAGCCCGCAACGAGACAGGGTACAACTATACGGCTACACCTTC.

This CDR3 is CASSIAGGSSGNTIYF. Here the CDR3 DNA reads TGCGCCAGCAGCATCGCAGGGGGGAGCTCTGGAAACACCATATATTTT. This chain joins TRBV5-1 and TRBJ1-3, with TRBD1 identical over 7 bases. Trimming at V came to 4 bases and at J to 0 bases, leaving 7 bases not matched to a gene. CDR3 length equals 16 residues. CDR1 is SGHRS and CDR2 is YFSETQ in the germline V gene. Filled out from reference TRBV5-1 and TRBJ1-3, the complete variable domain reads KAGVTQTPRYLIKTRGQQVTLSCSPISGHRSVSWYQQTPGQGLQFLFEYFSETQRNKGNFPGRFSGRQFSNSRSEMNVSTLELGDSALYLCASSIAGGSSGNTIYFGEGSWLTVV.